A selection of T cell receptor beta chains follows, all from one sample in a study of glioma-infiltrating T cells after dendritic cell vaccination. Clones were sequenced by immunoSEQ multiplex PCR, and TCRdb holds only the in-frame ones, with some missing. This table has under 130,000 clones, roughly 79% appearing once. The sequencing used blood, collected before dendritic cell vaccination. These receptor sequences come from a human donor with glioblastoma. The CDR3 runs from the conserved cysteine through the conserved F or W. D genes are given only for firm matches. Not all rows give a size; the values are once, few, many and, for expanded clones, a class.

TRBJ2-7 | - | - | TRBV4-1 | TGCGCCAGCAGCCAAGGTGCCCAGGTTCCCGAGCAGTACTTC | CASSQGAQVPEQYF
TRBJ1-1 | - | - | TRBV6-5 | TGTGCCAGCAGTTCCCCGGGGGAAGCTTTCTTT | CASSSPGEAFF
TRBJ2-5 | - | - | TRBV29-1 | TGCAGCGTTTTCGGACTGGCCCAAGAGACCCAGTACTTC | CSVFGLAQETQYF
TRBJ1-5 | - | - | TRBV6-5 | TGTGCCAGCAGGGCAGGACTTCCCGGTCAGCCCCAGCATTTT | CASRAGLPGQPQHF
TRBJ2-2 | - | - | TRBV7-2 | TGTGCCAGCAGCTTATGGGGGCAAACCGGGGAGCTGTTTTTT | CASSLWGQTGELFF
TRBJ1-4 | TRBD1 | - | TRBV7-2 | TGTGCCAGCAGCCCAGGACAGGAGAATGAAAAACTGTTTTTT | CASSPGQENEKLFF
TRBJ1-4 | - | - | TRBV27 | TGTGCCAGCAGTTTTTCGTCGAGCGGAACTAATGAAAAACTGTTTTTT | CASSFSSSGTNEKLFF
TRBJ2-5 | - | - | TRBV7-3 | TGTGCCAGCAGCTTAACGGCTAGCAGGGAGACCCAGTACTTC | CASSLTASRETQYF
TRBJ1-4 | - | - | TRBV6-5 | TGTGCCAGCAGTTACTCCAGGGCAACTAATGAAAAACTGTTTTTT | CASSYSRATNEKLFF
TRBJ1-3 | - | once | TRBV15 | TGTGCCACCAGCAGAGAACCGGTCTCTGGAAACACCATATATTTT | CATSREPVSGNTIYF
TRBJ1-2 | TRBD1 | - | TRBV6-1 | TGTGCCAGCAGTGAAGCCCCCGGAACAGGGGGCTATGGCTACACCTTC | CASSEAPGTGGYGYTF
TRBJ2-5 | - | - | TRBV6-5 | TGTGCCAGCGCTCAGGGGCAGGGGAAAGAGACCCAGTACTTC | CASAQGQGKETQYF
TRBJ2-5 | TRBD2 | - | TRBV5-1 | TGCGCCAGCAGACTCCTAGCGGGGGGGTCCAAGGAGACCCAGTACTTC | CASRLLAGGSKETQYF
TRBJ1-6 | - | few | TRBV9 | TGTGCCAGCAGCTTTTCCGCGGGTGGGAATTCACCCCTCCACTTT | CASSFSAGGNSPLHF
TRBJ2-5 | TRBD1 | once | TRBV19 | TGTGCCAGCACCAGGGGGGAGACCCAGTACTTC | CASTRGETQYF
TRBJ2-5 | TRBD2 | few | TRBV4-1 | TGCGCCAGCAGCCAAGAAGAAACTAGCGGGCGGGAGACCCAGTACTTC | CASSQEETSGRETQYF
TRBJ1-3 | TRBD1 | - | TRBV7-9 | TGTGCCAGCAGCCCACGGACAGGGTCGGGAAACACCATATATTTT | CASSPRTGSGNTIYF
TRBJ1-3 | TRBD1 | - | TRBV5-1 | TGCGCCAGCAGCCCCGGGACAGGGAACTCTGGAAACACCATATATTTT | CASSPGTGNSGNTIYF
TRBJ2-5 | - | - | TRBV6-1 | TGTGCCAGCAGTGAACAGGGATTACAAGAGACCCAGTACTTC | CASSEQGLQETQYF
TRBJ2-1 | TRBD2 | few | TRBV6-5 | TGTGCCAGCACCAAAATCCGTTCGGGGGGAAATGAGCAGTTCTTC | CASTKIRSGGNEQFF
TRBJ2-3 | - | - | TRBV6-1 | TGTGCCAGCAGTGAGGAGGCTAGCACAGATACGCAGTATTTT | CASSEEASTDTQYF
TRBJ2-2 | - | - | TRBV6-5 | TGTGCCAGCAGGAGGACAAGGGGCACCGGGGAGCTGTTTTTT | CASRRTRGTGELFF
TRBJ2-3 | - | - | TRBV5-8 | TGTGCCAGCCCTGCAAGAGGCTTCCTACGCACAGATACGCAGTATTTT | CASPARGFLRTDTQYF
TRBJ1-6 | TRBD1 | - | TRBV11-2 | TGTGCCAGCAGCTTAGGGTGGACAGGGCTTCTTTATAATTCACCCCTCCACTTT | CASSLGWTGLLYNSPLHF
TRBJ1-4 | - | few | TRBV5-1 | TGCGCCAGCAGCTTTCGGACAAGGAATGAAAAACTGTTTTTT | CASSFRTRNEKLFF
TRBJ1-6 | TRBD1 | - | TRBV19 | TGTGCCAGTAGTATTGGGACAGGGGATAATTCACCCCTCCACTTT | CASSIGTGDNSPLHF
TRBJ1-2 | - | - | TRBV7-2 | TGTGCCAGCAGCCCTAGCCTGGAGTTAGCTAACTATGGCTACACCTTC | CASSPSLELANYGYTF
TRBJ1-4 | TRBD1 | - | TRBV4-2 | TGTGCCAGCAGCCAAGAAAACTCCGGGACAGGGGCGAACTTT | CASSQENSGTGANF
TRBJ2-1 | - | - | TRBV5-6 | TGTGCCAGCAGTCCCGGGCAGGGATACGCCTACAATGAGCAGTTCTTC | CASSPGQGYAYNEQFF
TRBJ1-2 | TRBD1 | - | TRBV9 | TGTGCCAGCAGCGTTGCCGGGACAGGGGGAGGCTACACCTTC | CASSVAGTGGGYTF
TRBJ1-2 | TRBD1 | - | TRBV11-2 | TGTGCCAGCAGCTTCAACAGGGGGCCTAACTATGGCTACACCTTC | CASSFNRGPNYGYTF
TRBJ1-2 | - | once | TRBV7-6 | TGTGCCAGCAGCCCTGTCGCGGGCCTCTATGGCTACACCTTC | CASSPVAGLYGYTF
TRBJ1-2 | - | - | TRBV25-1 | TGTGCCAGCATGAGCGGGGGCTATGGCTACACCTTC | CASMSGGYGYTF
TRBJ2-7 | TRBD1 | - | TRBV6-1 | TGTGCCAGCAGAGGGACAGGCGGCAAGTGGGAGCAGTACTTC | CASRGTGGKWEQYF
TRBJ1-3 | TRBD1 | - | TRBV7-2 | TGTGCCAGCAGCTTAGGATCGACAGGGTCTGGAAACACCATATATTTT | CASSLGSTGSGNTIYF
TRBJ2-2 | TRBD2 | - | TRBV11-3 | TGTGCCAGCAGTGGACTAGCGGGGGGGCCGGTCACCGGGGAGCTGTTTTTT | CASSGLAGGPVTGELFF
TRBJ2-3 | TRBD1 | once | TRBV5-4 | TGTGCCAGCAGCTTGGTTGGGACAGAAACAGATACGCAGTATTTT | CASSLVGTETDTQYF
TRBJ2-3 | TRBD1 | - | TRBV5-1 | TGCGCCAGCAGCGCTTCCGGGACAGGGGGCACAGATACGCAGTATTTT | CASSASGTGGTDTQYF
TRBJ2-1 | TRBD1 | - | TRBV4-1 | TGCGCCAGCAGCCAACCCGGGACAGGGGTGAACAATGAGCAGTTCTTC | CASSQPGTGVNNEQFF
TRBJ2-7 | - | - | TRBV5-1 | TGCGCCAGCAGCTTGCCCGGGGACTACGAGCAGTACTTC | CASSLPGDYEQYF
TRBJ2-7 | TRBD1 | - | TRBV27 | TGTGCCAGCAGTTTATCGCTGTACAGGGGGCCAGAGGAGCAGTACTTC | CASSLSLYRGPEEQYF
TRBJ1-1 | - | - | TRBV11-1 | TGTGCCAGCAGCTTAGGAGTGGTGACAGAGGAAGCTTTCTTT | CASSLGVVTEEAFF